One and the same sample provided the 15 T cell receptor beta chains below, sequenced in a study of OX40 agonist ivuxolimab in advanced cancers. Sequencing was performed with immunoSEQ multiplex PCR; in TCRdb, only in-frame clones are kept and a portion is missing. This sample has approximately 45,000 clones, with 75% to 90% found just once. The sequences come from CD4+ or CD8+ T cells sorted from blood, collected in a trial of the OX40 agonist ivuxolimab. The source of these receptors is an adult with an advanced solid tumor such as melanoma, head and neck, liver or kidney cancer.

The chain joins TRBV5-1 to TRBJ2-1, with D tentatively TRBD2 (5 bases). Trimming stripped 5 bases from V and 6 bases from J, with 12 bases between. CDR1 is SGHRS and CDR2 is YFSETQ in the germline V gene. This CDR3 region has 13 residues. CDR3 amino acids: CASRSLSGNEQFF. CDR3 nucleotide sequence: TGCGCCAGCAGGTCGCTAAGCGGCAATGAGCAGTTCTTC.

The chain joins TRBV4-3 to TRBJ2-7, with 7 nucleotides matching TRBD1. CDR1 is LGHNA, CDR2 YSLEER, per germline. The CDR3 runs to 17 residues. The V gene end was trimmed by 2 bases and the J gene end by 3 bases; junction bases not matched to a gene: 13. The CDR3 DNA is TGCGCCAGCAGCCAACTGGGTTCCGGGACAGAGATCTACGAGCAGTACTTC. Its translation is CASSQLGSGTEIYEQYF.

The chain is built from TRBV2 and TRBJ2-1; TRBD1 aligns across 8 bases. The V gene's germline CDR1 is SNHLY and CDR2 FYNNEI. V trimming: 5 bases; J trimming: 3 bases; junction bases outside the gene matches: 6. The CDR3 is 15 amino acids. CDR3 amino acids: CASSKDRVGYNEQFF. CDR3 nucleotides: TGTGCCAGCAGTAAGGACAGGGTAGGCTACAATGAGCAGTTCTTC.

The V and J genes are TRBV5-7 and TRBJ2-7; 10 nucleotides agree with TRBD2. TRBV5-7 counts as an open reading frame of uncertain function. J was trimmed by 2 bases and V by 4 bases; bases with no gene match: 9. The CDR3 loop spans 16 amino acids. The DNA for the CDR3 is TGTGCCAGCAGCACGTGGGAAGCGGGGGGGGCCTACGAGCAGTACTTC. Amino acid sequence: CASSTWEAGGAYEQYF.

This chain links TRBV19 with TRBJ2-2; the match to TRBD1 covers 8 bases. Germline-derived CDR1 and CDR2 are LNHDA and SQIVND (reference sequence). V was pared by 3 bases and J by 8 bases, with 8 bases of the junction left unmatched. CDR3 length equals 15 residues. CDR3 bases: TGTGCCAGTAGTATGGGTAGACAGGGGCGAGGGGAGCTGTTTTTT. Its protein product is CASSMGRQGRGELFF. The variable domain in full, completed from reference TRBV19 and TRBJ2-2, reads DGGITQSPKYLFRKEGQNVTLSCEQNLNHDAMYWYRQDPGQGLRLIYYSQIVNDFQKGDIAEGYSVSREKKESFPLTVTSAQKNPTAFYLCASSMGRQGRGELFFGEGSRLTVL.

The chain is built from TRBV7-9 and TRBJ2-5, with 7 bases matching TRBD1. CDR1 and CDR2 from the germline V gene are SEHNR and FQNEAQ (reference sequence). The V gene end was trimmed by 0 bases and the J gene end by 2 bases; junction bases not matched to a gene: 3. This CDR3 is 15 amino acids long. The CDR3 bases are TGTGCCAGCAGCTTAGCCCGACAGGGTCAAGAGACCCAGTACTTC. Amino acids: CASSLARQGQETQYF.

The chain carries TRBV9 and TRBJ2-2; a possible D gene is TRBD2 (5 bases). The V end lost 6 bases, the J end lost 1 base, and 10 bases lay between the germline ends. The length of the CDR3 is 14 residues. Germline CDR1 SGDLS, CDR2 YYNGEE. CDR3 region: CASNQLVNTGELFF. CDR3 sequence (DNA): TGTGCCAGCAACCAACTAGTGAACACCGGGGAGCTGTTTTTT.

DNA for the CDR3: TGTGCCAGCAGTTTATCGGTATGGGGGAACACTGAAGCTTTCTTT. Protein product: CASSLSVWGNTEAFF. The rearrangement links TRBV27 to TRBJ1-1; no clear D gene. Deletions cut 0 bases from V and 1 base from J, with 9 bases between. Germline values: CDR1 MNHEY, CDR2 SMNVEV (reference sequence). The CDR3 is 15 residues long.

The V call is TRBV11-1, the J call TRBJ1-1, with 7 bases lining up with TRBD1. V trimming: 2 bases; J trimming: 5 bases; junction bases outside the gene matches: 8. CDR1 is SGHAT and CDR2 is FQDESV in the germline V gene (reference sequence). This CDR3 has 15 amino acids. The CDR3 region has the DNA TGTGCCAGCAGCTTAAACGCAGGGGGGCGGACTGAAGCTTTCTTT. As protein: CASSLNAGGRTEAFF.

V is TRBV27 and J is TRBJ2-2; 12 bases are a match to TRBD2. Trimming removed 5 bases from V and 5 bases from J; junction bases left unmatched: 6. Germline CDR1 reads MNHEY; CDR2 reads SMNVEV (reference sequence). This CDR3 is 16 amino acids long. DNA of the CDR3: TGTGCCAGCAGTCCTAGCGGGGGGGCCAGGACCGGGGAGCTGTTTTTT. Its protein product is CASSPSGGARTGELFF.

V gene TRBV6-1 combines with J gene TRBJ1-1; no firm D call. In germline, CDR1 is MNHNS, CDR2 SASEGT. Trimming stripped 8 bases from V and 5 bases from J, with 15 bases between. CDR3 length: 13 residues. The CDR3 protein is CASPRNTGTEAFF. DNA of the CDR3: TGTGCCAGCCCGCGGAATACGGGGACTGAAGCTTTCTTT.

The genes are TRBV4-3 and TRBJ2-2; D is unclear. Looked up from germline, CDR1 is LGHNA and CDR2 is YSLEER. V shed 3 bases and J shed 4 bases, with 15 bases lying between them. The CDR3 is 16 residues long. CDR3: CASSHSAWQFTGELFF. CDR3 DNA sequence: TGCGCCAGCAGCCACAGCGCGTGGCAGTTCACCGGGGAGCTGTTTTTT.

The rearrangement links TRBV28 to TRBJ1-2; D remains unclear. Per germline, CDR1 MDHEN and CDR2 SYDVKM. The CDR3 has 14 residues. V was trimmed by 7 bases and J by 9 bases, leaving 21 bases between them. The CDR3 loop is CASKLYAAPSSYTF. The CDR3 bases are TGTGCCAGCAAACTCTATGCTGCTCCCTCCAGCTACACCTTC.

The chain has TRBV27 and TRBJ1-6, with D possibly being TRBD1 (5 bases). Trimming removed 3 bases from V and 8 bases from J, with 14 bases in between. The germline V gene encodes CDR1 MNHEY and CDR2 SMNVEV (reference sequence). The CDR3 sequence is 15 residues long. The CDR3 loop reads CASSFRAGSDSPLHF. CDR3 DNA sequence: TGTGCCAGCAGTTTCAGGGCCGGGTCGGATTCACCCCTCCACTTT.

The chain couples TRBV5-8 to TRBJ1-6; 10 nucleotides line up with TRBD1. This CDR3 has 15 amino acids. The V gene end was trimmed by 0 bases and the J gene end by 9 bases; junction bases not matched to a gene: 3. Germline V CDR1 and CDR2: SGHTS, YDEGEE. The CDR3 sequence is CASSLEGTGVSPLHF. The CDR3 DNA reads as TGTGCCAGCAGCTTGGAGGGGACAGGGGTTTCACCCCTCCACTTT.